This TCR beta chain was documented in a study of OX40 agonist ivuxolimab in advanced cancers. In terms of the full investigation: Ivuxolimab, which targeted the costimulatory receptor OX40 (CD134), was an agonistic, fully human IgG2 monoclonal antibody. Intravenous ivuxolimab was administered to patients every 2 weeks at six dose levels: 0.01, 0.1, 0.3, 1.5, 3 and 10 mg/kg. Of the approximately 54 dose-escalation patients, hepatocellular carcinoma was present in 19, melanoma in some 15, renal cell carcinoma in 9 and head and neck cancer in 9. In the dose-escalation cohort, 65% to 90% of patients were male, and the mean age was approximately 64 years, with a range of about 23 to 80. Prior anti-PD-1, anti-PD-L1 or anti-CTLA-4 therapy was permitted, and approximately 40% of dose-escalation patients had received checkpoint inhibitors. Partial responses were achieved by three dose-escalation patients, of whom one had hepatocellular carcinoma and two had cutaneous melanoma. The purpose of peripheral TCRbeta sequencing was to test whether ivuxolimab changed TCR sequence diversity and led to clonal T-cell expansion. The paper reports the monotherapy dose-escalation portion (N of about 54 patients) of the phase I ivuxolimab trial. The paper's findings and limits, for the study overall: In the 0.1-3.0 mg/kg groups, partial responders had among the lowest normalized peripheral clonal expansion, particularly in CD8+ T cells. After ivuxolimab, more expanded clones were found on average in CD8+ T cells than in CD4+ T cells. Which antigens the clonally expanded peripheral T cells were specific for was not determined. Low levels of normalized T-cell clonal expansion were also seen in some nonresponding patients. At doses from 0.1 to 3.0 mg/kg, clonal expansion was seen in both CD4+ and CD8+ blood T cells between baseline and week 6.

The trial excluded patients who had a history of autoimmune disease or were on systemic immunosuppression. In every dose cohort, peripheral blood was drawn for TCR sequencing at baseline, cycle 4 day 1, and cycle 7 day 1. Samples were obtained from an open-label, multicenter, first-in-human phase I dose-escalation trial of ivuxolimab. Adults with locally advanced or metastatic head and neck squamous cell, hepatocellular, melanoma or renal cell carcinoma were enrolled in the trial. Before TCR sequencing, CD4+ and CD8+ T cells were separately sorted from peripheral blood. This clone was seen more than once but under ten times. Its target antigen remains unknown. The sample holds no much larger clone one base away, and base qualities are not on file. For sequencing of the TCRbeta CDR3 region, genomic DNA was extracted from the sorted cells. The immunoSEQ Assay was used for sequencing of TCRbeta CDR3 regions. TCRdb obtained this table from immuneACCESS and retained in-frame rearrangements with V and J assigned. These tables miss some clones; where compared with another copy, unresolved V genes account for less than half of the shortfall, and the remainder is unexplained. Present in this sample are about 67,000 clones, roughly 81% of which were seen just once. Of the sample, 2% falls within the top ten clones.

V is cut by 6 bases and J by 5 bases, and the space between the germline ends is 17 bases. The CDR1 and CDR2 encoded by the germline V gene are SGDLS and YYNGEE. The CDR3 goes from the cysteine to the phenylalanine over 15 residues. Only CDR3 DNA is held: 45 bases, read in frame from base 1. The sequencing used CD4+ or CD8+ T cells sorted from blood, collected in a trial of the OX40 agonist ivuxolimab. Recombination connected TRBV9 to TRBJ2-2; the D gene is possibly TRBD1, with 6 bases matching. The TCR originated in an adult with an advanced solid tumor such as melanoma, head and neck, liver or kidney cancer. DNA sequence: TGTGCCAGCACCAGGACAGAGGGACGAACCGGGGAGCTGTTTTTT. Translation gives CASTRTEGRTGELFF.